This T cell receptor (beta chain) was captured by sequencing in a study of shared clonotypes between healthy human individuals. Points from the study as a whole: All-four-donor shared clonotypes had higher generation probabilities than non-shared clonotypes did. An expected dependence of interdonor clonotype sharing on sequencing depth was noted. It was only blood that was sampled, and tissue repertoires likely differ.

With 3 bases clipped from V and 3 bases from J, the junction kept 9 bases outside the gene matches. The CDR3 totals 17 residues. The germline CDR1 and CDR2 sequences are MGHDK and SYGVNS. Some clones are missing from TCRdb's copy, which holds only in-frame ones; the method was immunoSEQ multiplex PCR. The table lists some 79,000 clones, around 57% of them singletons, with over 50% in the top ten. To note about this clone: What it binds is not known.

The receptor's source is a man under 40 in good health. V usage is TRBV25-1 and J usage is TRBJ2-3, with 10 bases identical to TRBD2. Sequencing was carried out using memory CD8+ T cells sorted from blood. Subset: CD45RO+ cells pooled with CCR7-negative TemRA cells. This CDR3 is CASSETLAGVRTDTQYF. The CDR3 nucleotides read TGTGCCAGCAGTGAGACCCTAGCGGGAGTCCGTACAGATACGCAGTATTTT. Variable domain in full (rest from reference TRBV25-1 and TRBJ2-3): EADIYQTPRYLVIGTGKKITLECSQTMGHDKMYWYQQDPGMELHLIHYSYGVNSTEKGDLSSESTVSRIRTEHFPLTLESARPSHTSQYLCASSETLAGVRTDTQYFGPGTRLTVL.